This T cell receptor (beta chain) originates from a study of cytomegalovirus exposure and HLA in healthy donors. Study-wide results and caveats: Sequencing depth across donors, presence/absence analyses assumed, was roughly uniform.

This CDR3 is 14 amino acids long. Germline V gene sequence: CDR1 MDHEN, CDR2 SYDVKM. Trimming removed 3 bases at V and 7 bases at J, with 12 bases between. With regard to this clone: Its matching antigen is unknown.

The PCR employed 60 Vbeta primers together with 13 Jbeta primers. Libraries were prepared by immunoSEQ multiplex PCR; TCRdb keeps only in-frame clonotypes and omits some of them. Of some 150,000 clones listed, 80% are singletons. The sequence came from a man under 40 in good health and CMV-seronegative. Sample: PBMCs. The rearrangement joins TRBV28 to TRBJ2-2, with no clear D. CDR3 in DNA: TGTGCCAGCAGTTTGGATTCAGGTGGCGGGGAGCTGTTTTTT. Encoded protein: CASSLDSGGGELFF.